One and the same sample provided the 24 T cell receptor beta chains below, sequenced in a study of blood T cell repertoires in COVID-19. The repertoire was sequenced with immunoSEQ multiplex PCR; TCRdb's copy has only in-frame clones and lacks some. The table has 240,000 or so clones, over 70% seen once. Input material: peripheral blood. The receptors come from an elderly woman with acute or convalescent COVID-19.

This clone occurred a few times. The CDR3: CAWSAKGAGEQYF. In DNA, the CDR3 is TGTGCCTGGAGCGCAAAGGGGGCAGGAGAGCAGTACTTC. This chain connects TRBV30 to TRBJ2-7, with 7 bases fitting TRBD1. This CDR3 contains 13 residues. V was clipped by 3 bases and J by 7 bases; unmatched bases: 9. Germline assignment: CDR1 GTSNPN and CDR2 SVGIG (reference sequence).

The V and J genes are TRBV29-1 and TRBJ2-7, with a weak D call TRBD1 (6 bases). This CDR3 is 14 amino acids long. Germline-derived CDR1 and CDR2 are SQVTM and ANQGSEA. V lost 7 bases, J lost 2 bases, and 18 bases lay in between. CDR3 protein: CSAARGYTTYEQYF. CDR3 in DNA: TGCAGCGCCGCCAGGGGTTACACGACCTACGAGCAGTACTTC.

Ten or more counts support this clone. The V and J genes are TRBV11-2 and TRBJ1-2; D is possibly TRBD1 (5 bases). The V gene lost 1 base and the J gene lost 0 bases, with 12 bases spanning the gap. Germline-derived CDR1 and CDR2 are SGHAT and FQNNGV. This CDR3 region has 16 residues. The CDR3 nucleotides read TGTGCCAGCAGCTTAGGTCGGGGGACTACTAACTATGGCTACACCTTC. Protein product: CASSLGRGTTNYGYTF.

CDR3 in DNA: TGTGCCATCAGTGCGGGGGATGAGGGTTCACCCCTCCACTTT. Protein sequence: CAISAGDEGSPLHF. V is TRBV10-3 and J is TRBJ1-6, with D possibly being TRBD1 (5 bases). The V gene lost 4 bases and the J gene lost 9 bases, with 13 bases spanning the gap. CDR1 is ENHRY, CDR2 SYGVKD, per germline. The CDR3 spans 14 residues.

The chain joins TRBV29-1 to TRBJ1-1; TRBD1 matches 7 bases. The V gene end was trimmed by 7 bases and the J gene end by 3 bases; junction bases not matched to a gene: 8. Germline CDR1 reads SQVTM; CDR2 reads ANQGSEA. The CDR3 runs 13 residues. As DNA, the CDR3 is TGCAGCGCCGAGGGACAGATATACACTGAAGCTTTCTTT. Its translation is CSAEGQIYTEAFF.

There are a few counts of this clone. The chain links TRBV5-6 to TRBJ2-3; 7 nucleotides align to TRBD1. Germline lookup yields CDR1 SGHDT and CDR2 YYEEEE. This CDR3 is built from 15 residues. Trimming cost V 0 bases and J 2 bases; bases outside gene matches: 3. The CDR3 is CASSLGDRYTDTQYF. In DNA, the CDR3 is TGTGCCAGCAGCTTGGGGGACAGATACACAGATACGCAGTATTTT.

Ten or more counts support this clone. V and J are TRBV7-9 and TRBJ2-7, with 7 bases fitting TRBD1. J lost 6 bases, V lost 5 bases, and 7 bases had no gene match. CDR1 SEHNR and CDR2 FQNEAQ come from the germline V gene (reference sequence). The CDR3 contains 13 residues. The CDR3 sequence is CASSAQGNFEQYF. The CDR3 DNA reads TGTGCCAGCAGCGCACAGGGGAACTTCGAGCAGTACTTC.

The chain recombines TRBV5-6 with TRBJ2-1, with 12 bases identical to TRBD2. J gave up 6 bases and V 0 bases, and 7 bases lay outside the gene matches. The CDR3 is made up of 17 amino acids. Germline loops: CDR1 SGHDT, CDR2 YYEEEE. CDR3 residues: CASSLAGLAGLRNEQFF. CDR3 nucleotide sequence: TGTGCCAGCAGCTTGGCTGGACTAGCGGGATTGCGCAATGAGCAGTTCTTC.

The J gene is TRBJ2-5, the V gene TRBV19; 10 positions agree with TRBD2. This CDR3 is built from 13 residues. With V trimmed by 3 bases and J by 9 bases, 4 bases remained unmatched. Per the germline V gene, CDR1 is LNHDA and CDR2 is SQIVND (reference sequence). CDR3 loop: CASSIEAGGAQYF. The CDR3, as DNA: TGTGCCAGTAGTATTGAAGCGGGAGGGGCCCAGTACTTC.

The CDR3 region is CASSLSGLGGEQFF. CDR3 nucleotides: TGTGCCAGCAGTTTATCGGGACTAGGCGGTGAGCAGTTCTTC. The chain employs TRBV27 and TRBJ2-1; 8 bases agree with TRBD2. Losses at the gene ends were 0 bases for V and 9 bases for J; bases not matched to a gene: 4. Germline values: CDR1 MNHEY, CDR2 SMNVEV (reference sequence). This CDR3 comprises 14 residues.

This chain links TRBV16 with TRBJ1-2; the D gene is possibly TRBD1 (5 bases). There are 16 residues in the CDR3. The germline V and J ends were trimmed by 2 bases and 4 bases, with 17 bases remaining between them. The V gene's germline CDR1 is KGHSY and CDR2 FQNENV. CDR3 DNA: TGTGCCAGCAGCCAAGACCAGCGGGGCCTGGTCTATGGCTACACCTTC. As protein: CASSQDQRGLVYGYTF.

The rearrangement joins TRBV27 to TRBJ2-4; no definite D call. The CDR3 totals 18 residues. V lost 5 bases, J lost 2 bases, and 22 bases lay in between. From germline, CDR1 is MNHEY and CDR2 SMNVEV (reference sequence). CDR3 sequence: CASSPPGRGLFPKNIQYF. The CDR3 bases are TGTGCCAGCAGTCCGCCCGGTCGCGGTCTGTTTCCCAAAAACATTCAGTACTTC.

This rearrangement joins TRBV6-1 to TRBJ2-1; 8 bases are a match to TRBD2. Germline-derived CDR1 and CDR2 are MNHNS and SASEGT. Trimming cost V 1 base and J 7 bases; bases outside gene matches: 6. This CDR3 comprises 15 residues. As DNA, the CDR3 is TGTGCCAGCAGTGAAGGACTAGCGAGAGGGAATGAGCAGTTCTTC. Protein product: CASSEGLARGNEQFF.

This clone was counted a single time. The V call is TRBV27, the J call TRBJ1-4, with 7 bases lining up with TRBD1. Germline CDR1 and CDR2: MNHEY and SMNVEV (reference sequence). CDR3 length equals 16 residues. V lost 5 bases and J lost 1; bases outside the gene matches: 7. CDR3: CASSIATGRTNEKLFF. The CDR3 coding sequence is TGTGCCAGCAGTATAGCGACAGGGCGAACTAATGAAAAACTGTTTTTT.

The chain carries TRBV6-5 and TRBJ1-1; D is possibly TRBD1 (5 bases). The CDR3 totals 15 residues. Trimming removed 2 bases from V and 4 bases from J, with 14 bases in between. Germline V gene lookup returns CDR1 MNHEY and CDR2 SVGAGI. The CDR3 loop is CASSYVRRGGTEAFF. The DNA of the CDR3 is TGTGCCAGCAGTTACGTGCGACGGGGGGGCACTGAAGCTTTCTTT.

For the CDR3, the DNA is TGCGCCAGCAGTGACGGGACAGGCTTTAGCTATGGCTACACCTTC. It codes for CASSDGTGFSYGYTF. V and J are TRBV10-1 and TRBJ1-2; 8 nucleotides line up with TRBD1. The CDR3 consists of 15 residues. Trimming took 3 bases from V and 4 from J; bases not matched to a gene: 7. In germline, CDR1 is WNHNN, CDR2 SYGVQD (reference sequence).

The chain is built from TRBV4-1 and TRBJ2-1; tentative D call: TRBD2 (5 bases). The CDR3 is made up of 16 amino acids. Trimming stripped 0 bases from V and 0 bases from J, with 9 bases between. From germline, CDR1 is MGHRA and CDR2 YSYEKL. The CDR3 reads CASSQDGVGSYNEQFF. The CDR3, as DNA: TGCGCCAGCAGCCAAGACGGGGTTGGCTCCTACAATGAGCAGTTCTTC.

The V call is TRBV3-1 (or the pseudogene TRBV3-2), the J call TRBJ2-1; no clear D. Germline loops: CDR1 LGHDT, CDR2 YNNKEL (reference sequence). This CDR3 contains 12 residues. Trimming shortened V by 4 bases and J by 7 bases, and 8 bases separated the two germline ends. In DNA, the CDR3 is TGTGCCAGCAGCCTCCGAGGAAATGAGCAGTTCTTC. The encoded protein is CASSLRGNEQFF.

The rearrangement uses TRBV10-3 and TRBJ2-7; 7 bases are shared with TRBD1. Germline CDR1 is ENHRY and CDR2 is SYGVKD. The V gene end was trimmed by 6 bases and the J gene end by 4 bases; junction bases not matched to a gene: 6. This CDR3 is built from 13 residues. As DNA, the CDR3 is TGTGCCATCAGCTACGGACAGGAGTACGAGCAGTACTTC. Protein: CAISYGQEYEQYF.

The V call is TRBV15, the J call TRBJ2-7; D remains unclear. Germline loops: CDR1 LNHNV, CDR2 YYDKDF (reference sequence). Deletions cut 0 bases from V and 2 bases from J, with 8 bases between. This CDR3 is 14 amino acids long. CDR3 sequence (DNA): TGTGCCACCAGCAGAGATGCCAGGACCTACGAGCAGTACTTC. This gives the protein CATSRDARTYEQYF.

This clone was seen a handful of times. The gene calls are TRBV10-1 and TRBJ2-1; 9 bases align to TRBD2. The CDR3 sequence is 15 residues long. CDR1 WNHNN and CDR2 SYGVQD come from the germline V gene (reference sequence). Trimming took 8 bases from V and 3 from J; bases not matched to a gene: 8. The CDR3 loop reads CASQVSGGRYNEQFF. The CDR3 region has the DNA TGCGCCAGCCAAGTTAGCGGGGGTCGCTACAATGAGCAGTTCTTC.

This clone was found once. The rearrangement joins TRBV5-1 to TRBJ1-1, with D uncertain. The CDR3 runs 13 residues. V shed 2 bases and J shed 6 bases, with 11 bases lying between them. Germline V gives CDR1 SGHRS, CDR2 YFSETQ. In DNA, the CDR3 is TGCGCCAGCAGCTTCGAGGGCATAGCTGAAGCTTTCTTT. This gives the protein CASSFEGIAEAFF.

This clone was observed at least ten times. The DNA for the CDR3 is TGTGCCAGCAGCCCCGGGCCCCTAGCGGGGGCCGGGAAGACCCAGTACTTC. It is translated as CASSPGPLAGAGKTQYF. This chain joins TRBV5-6 and TRBJ2-5; 10 nucleotides agree with TRBD2. J gave up 6 bases and V 4 bases, and 15 bases lay outside the gene matches. This CDR3 is built from 17 residues. Germline V gene data show CDR1 as SGHDT and CDR2 as YYEEEE.

This sequence joins TRBV5-1 and TRBJ2-7; no reliable D call. Germline CDR1 and CDR2: SGHRS and YFSETQ. This CDR3 spans 13 amino acids. The V and J ends lost 0 bases and 3 bases respectively, with 7 bases between them. In nucleotides, the CDR3 is TGCGCCAGCAGCTTGGCTCTCGGCTACGAGCAGTACTTC. Residues: CASSLALGYEQYF.